What follows are 6 T cell receptor beta chains derived from one specimen sequenced in a study of response to subunit inactivated influenza vaccine. MiXCR, applied by TCRdb to the RT-PCR reads, yields one record per CDR3 protein. The table has 500,000 to 750,000 distinct CDR3 sequences, about 14% seen once. Material: PBMCs from blood, obtained about 13 days after vaccination. The receptors shown here come from a middle-aged man who received an inactivated influenza vaccine.

This clonotype occurred many times. The J gene is TRBJ2-1, the V gene TRBV20-1; 7 nucleotides align to TRBD2. Germline trimming cut 3 bases from V and 2 bases from J; bases unmatched to any gene: 7. Germline V gene lookup returns CDR1 DFQATT and CDR2 SNEGSKA (reference sequence). There are 15 residues in the CDR3. Written as DNA, the CDR3 is TGCAGTGCTAGGGCGAGTGGGAGGGCCTACAATGAGCAGTTCTTC. It specifies CSARASGRAYNEQFF.

The chain carries TRBV16 and TRBJ2-2, with 7 bases lining up with TRBD1. Looked up from germline, CDR1 is KGHSY and CDR2 is FQNENV. The junction had 13 bases not matched to a gene; V was cut back by 1 base and J by 8 bases. This CDR3 comprises 17 residues. The CDR3 nucleotides are TGTGCCAGCAGCCAATTGGGGACAGCCCTTCCGAGAGGGGAGCTGTTTTTT. Its protein product is CASSQLGTALPRGELFF.

V usage is TRBV5-1 and J usage is TRBJ1-2; TRBD1 might be the D (5 bases). The CDR3 is 16 amino acids. With 2 bases removed from V and 0 bases from J, the gap between germline ends came to 14 bases. Germline assignment: CDR1 SGHRS and CDR2 YFSETQ. The CDR3 loop is CASSFVTGGANYGYTF. The CDR3 DNA sequence: TGCGCCAGCAGCTTTGTCACAGGCGGAGCTAACTATGGCTACACCTTC.

The V gene is TRBV9, the J gene TRBJ2-5; tentative D call: TRBD1 (6 bases). The germline gives CDR1 SGDLS, CDR2 YYNGEE. The CDR3 has 15 amino acids. Between the trimmed V and J ends, which lost 0 bases and 5 bases, there was a span of 14 bases. CDR3 DNA: TGTGCCAGCAGCGTAGAGGGGACAACTGTGGAGACCCAGTACTTC. Its protein product is CASSVEGTTVETQYF.

This clonotype was recorded a few times. V and J are TRBV20-1 and TRBJ1-5, with a possible D match to TRBD1 (6 bases). The germline V gene has CDR1 DFQATT and CDR2 SNEGSKA (reference sequence). V lost 0 bases and J lost 0, with 21 bases in between. There are 19 residues in the CDR3. The CDR3 DNA is TGCAGTGCTAGAGATTTACAGGGAGAGGGGAAACATAGCAATCAGCCCCAGCATTTT. Protein: CSARDLQGEGKHSNQPQHF.

The chain is built from TRBV4-3 and TRBJ1-4; 11 nucleotides line up with TRBD1. Germline CDR1 reads LGHNA; CDR2 reads YSLEER. V was clipped by 0 bases and J by 2 bases; unmatched bases: 11. The CDR3 runs to 20 residues. CDR3 region: CASSQDLPWTGGRTNEKLFF. Written as DNA, the CDR3 is TGCGCCAGCAGCCAAGACCTCCCTTGGACAGGGGGCAGGACTAATGAAAAACTGTTTTTT.